These T cell receptor beta chains were read from a single sample in a study of blood T cell repertoires in COVID-19. Produced via immunoSEQ multiplex PCR; TCRdb's table is partial and in-frame only. Among tens of thousands of clones listed, roughly 89% were seen once. Specimen: peripheral blood. The receptor source for this set is a man aged 50 or older with active COVID-19. CDR3s include the opening cysteine and the closing phenylalanine or tryptophan. A D gene is named only where the DNA matches it firmly. Rows may omit the clone size; those that give it use once, few, many or a size class.

clone size | D gene | J gene | V gene | CDR3 protein | CDR3 DNA
NA | TRBD2 | TRBJ2-1 | TRBV6-5 | CASSPAGGTYNEQFF | TGTGCCAGCAGTCCAGCGGGGGGGACTTACAATGAGCAGTTCTTC
NA | NA | TRBJ2-7 | TRBV28 | CASSPRDTNYEQYF | TGTGCCAGCAGTCCGAGGGACACCAACTACGAGCAGTACTTC
NA | NA | TRBJ1-5 | TRBV7-9 | CASSLTGKQPQHF | TGTGCCAGCAGCTTAACAGGGAAACAGCCCCAGCATTTT
NA | NA | TRBJ1-6 | TRBV3-1/TRBV3-2 | CASSQGHNSPLHF | TGTGCCAGCAGCCAGGGCCACAATTCACCCCTCCACTTT
NA | NA | TRBJ2-2 | TRBV7-9 | CASSLGGMSANTGELFF | TGTGCCAGCAGCTTAGGGGGCATGTCCGCGAACACCGGGGAGCTGTTTTTT
NA | TRBD2 | TRBJ2-1 | TRBV6-5 | CASRNAGGYNEQFF | TGTGCCAGCAGGAACGCGGGGGGCTACAATGAGCAGTTCTTC
NA | NA | TRBJ1-4 | TRBV10-2 | CASSEPHQGSGEKLFF | TGCGCCAGCAGTGAGCCCCACCAGGGGTCTGGTGAAAAACTGTTTTTT
NA | NA | TRBJ2-3 | TRBV3-1/TRBV3-2 | CASSQDLGAGSDTQYF | TGTGCCAGCAGCCAAGATCTGGGGGCAGGTTCAGATACGCAGTATTTT
NA | TRBD2 | TRBJ2-3 | TRBV5-4 | CASSLGGTSGGEAQYF | TGTGCCAGCAGCTTGGGAGGGACTAGCGGGGGAGAGGCGCAGTATTTT
NA | NA | TRBJ1-2 | TRBV10-3 | CAISETGFGYTF | TGTGCCATCAGTGAAACAGGGTTTGGCTACACCTTC
once | TRBD1 | TRBJ2-1 | TRBV7-3 | CASSPGQGNAEQFF | TGTGCCAGCAGCCCCGGACAGGGGAACGCTGAGCAGTTCTTC
NA | NA | TRBJ1-5 | TRBV5-1 | CASSPPGEPNQPQHF | TGCGCCAGCAGCCCCCCGGGGGAACCTAATCAGCCCCAGCATTTT
NA | TRBD2 | TRBJ2-1 | TRBV9 | CASSPRGGRERYNEQFF | TGTGCCAGCAGCCCGAGGGGCGGGAGGGAGAGGTACAATGAGCAGTTCTTC
NA | NA | TRBJ1-1 | TRBV7-9 | CASARRQDTEAFF | TGTGCCAGCGCTCGCCGGCAGGACACTGAAGCTTTCTTT
NA | TRBD2 | TRBJ2-3 | TRBV10-1 | CASSESAGGQDTQYF | TGCGCCAGCAGTGAGTCAGCGGGGGGGCAAGATACGCAGTATTTT
NA | NA | TRBJ1-1 | TRBV6-2/TRBV6-3 | CASSYPSEVPEAFF | TGTGCCAGCAGTTACCCGAGCGAGGTGCCTGAAGCTTTCTTT
NA | NA | TRBJ1-3 | TRBV6-6 | CASNTFSGNTIYF | TGTGCCAGCAATACATTCTCTGGAAACACCATATATTTT
NA | NA | TRBJ1-5 | TRBV6-2/TRBV6-3 | CASSYITSPGDQPQHF | TGTGCCAGCAGTTACATTACCTCCCCGGGGGATCAGCCCCAGCATTTT
NA | NA | TRBJ2-2 | TRBV9 | CASSVGGLGNTGELFF | TGTGCCAGCAGCGTAGGAGGGCTAGGAAACACCGGGGAGCTGTTTTTT
NA | NA | TRBJ1-5 | TRBV28 | CASRGGGINQPQHF | TGTGCCAGCAGGGGAGGAGGTATCAATCAGCCCCAGCATTTT
NA | TRBD1 | TRBJ1-3 | TRBV7-9 | CASSEQGISGNTIYF | TGTGCCAGCAGCGAACAGGGGATAAGTGGAAACACCATATATTTT
NA | NA | TRBJ1-1 | TRBV5-1 | CASSLERTQNTEAFF | TGCGCCAGCAGCTTGGAAAGGACACAGAACACTGAAGCTTTCTTT
once | NA | TRBJ2-7 | TRBV6-1 | CASSEAADSTYEQYF | TGTGCCAGCAGTGAAGCGGCGGACAGCACCTACGAGCAGTACTTC
NA | TRBD1 | TRBJ1-1 | TRBV5-1 | CASSPRTGGYSEAFF | TGCGCCAGCAGCCCCAGAACAGGGGGCTATAGTGAAGCTTTCTTT
NA | NA | TRBJ1-3 | TRBV5-8 | CASSPTGNTIYF | TGTGCCAGCAGCCCCACCGGGAACACCATATATTTT
medium-sized | NA | TRBJ1-2 | TRBV20-1 | CSASPQGRYGYTF | TGCAGTGCTAGTCCGCAGGGTCGGTATGGCTACACCTTC
once | TRBD2 | TRBJ2-3 | TRBV9 | CASSGLAGGPADTQYF | TGTGCCAGCAGCGGACTAGCGGGGGGGCCAGCAGATACGCAGTATTTT
NA | NA | TRBJ1-6 | TRBV9 | CASSVDPTRSNSPLHF | TGTGCCAGCAGCGTAGATCCTACAAGGAGTAATTCACCCCTCCACTTT
few | NA | TRBJ1-1 | TRBV6-2/TRBV6-3 | CASSSGVMTASEAFF | TGTGCCAGCAGTTCCGGGGTAATGACGGCCTCTGAAGCTTTCTTT
once | TRBD2 | TRBJ2-3 | TRBV7-3 | CASSLGTSGDTQYF | TGTGCCAGCAGCTTAGGAACTAGCGGGGATACGCAGTATTTT
NA | NA | TRBJ1-2 | TRBV15 | CATSTDYGYTF | TGTGCCACCAGCACCGACTATGGCTACACCTTC
NA | NA | TRBJ2-7 | TRBV12-3/TRBV12-4 | CASSLAVNEQYF | TGTGCCAGCAGCCTGGCCGTGAACGAGCAGTACTTC
NA | NA | TRBJ1-1 | TRBV12-3/TRBV12-4 | CASSLQENTEAFF | TGTGCCAGCAGTTTACAGGAGAACACTGAAGCTTTCTTT
NA | TRBD1 | TRBJ2-5 | TRBV7-3 | CASSVDRGSETQYF | TGTGCCAGCAGTGTGGACAGGGGATCGGAGACCCAGTACTTC
NA | TRBD2 | TRBJ2-1 | TRBV3-1/TRBV3-2 | CASSQDLAGGRNEQFF | TGTGCCAGCAGCCAAGATCTAGCGGGGGGGCGCAATGAGCAGTTCTTC
NA | TRBD1 | TRBJ2-6 | TRBV5-1 | CASSFLPGLGQSSGANVLTF | TGCGCCAGCAGCTTCTTACCCGGTTTGGGACAGAGCTCTGGGGCCAACGTCCTGACTTTC
NA | TRBD1 | TRBJ2-7 | TRBV10-3 | CAIRDGTGGNEQYF | TGTGCCATCAGGGACGGGACAGGGGGCAACGAGCAGTACTTC
few | TRBD1 | TRBJ1-2 | TRBV27 | CASRAGGFYGYTF | TGTGCCAGCAGGGCAGGGGGCTTTTATGGCTACACCTTC
NA | NA | TRBJ1-2 | TRBV29-1 | CSVGAPGYTF | TGCAGCGTTGGGGCCCCTGGCTACACCTTC
NA | NA | TRBJ1-3 | TRBV11-2 | CASSLNPGAFSGNTIYF | TGTGCCAGCAGCCTAAACCCAGGGGCATTCTCTGGAAACACCATATATTTT
NA | NA | TRBJ1-5 | TRBV28 | CASSTEGNQPQHF | TGTGCCAGCAGCACGGAGGGGAATCAGCCCCAGCATTTT
NA | NA | TRBJ1-1 | TRBV4-1 | CASSQGEGPTEAFF | TGCGCCAGCAGCCAAGGCGAGGGTCCCACTGAAGCTTTCTTT
NA | TRBD1 | TRBJ2-3 | TRBV10-3 | CAISEVGQGTDTQYF | TGTGCCATCAGTGAGGTGGGACAGGGCACAGATACGCAGTATTTT